The rows below give T cell receptor beta chains drawn from one sample of a study of identical twins. TCRdb independently ran MiXCR on the 5' RACE reads; one entry per CDR3 protein. There are hundreds of thousands of distinct CDR3 sequences in the sample; roughly 18% occur only once, and over 10% lies in the top ten. The sample was also reused in another study, on T cells expressing NK-cell markers.

What was sequenced was PBMCs. The receptors stem from a woman younger than 30 in good health. Both conserved end residues are part of each CDR3. Each record gives: J gene, V gene, D gene, clone size, CDR3 DNA, CDR3 protein. D genes are given only for firm matches. For some rows the clone size is stated as once, few or many, or as a class when expanded; others skip it.

>TRBJ1-4|TRBV20-1|.|few
TGCAGTGCTAGAGAAGGTTTGGTCCTTGAACTGTTTTTT
CSAREGLVLELFF
>TRBJ1-1|TRBV18|TRBD1|.
TGTGCCAGCTCGCGGGACAGGACGTACACTGAAGCTTTCTTT
CASSRDRTYTEAFF
>TRBJ2-1|TRBV7-9|TRBD2|few
TGTGCCAGCAGCTTGCCGGGAGGGCCCAATGAGCAGTTCTTC
CASSLPGGPNEQFF
>TRBJ2-7|TRBV11-2|.|many
TGTGCCAGCAGCTTAGAGGCTTCCCACGAGCAGTACTTC
CASSLEASHEQYF
>TRBJ2-7|TRBV10-3|TRBD1|few
TGTGCCATCACTGGCGGGACAGGGGGCTCCTACGAGCAGTACTTC
CAITGGTGGSYEQYF
>TRBJ1-1|TRBV5-1|.|.
TGCGCCAGAAGCTTGGCGGTAGGTAACATGAACACTGAAGCTTTCTTT
CARSLAVGNMNTEAFF
>TRBJ2-1|TRBV11-2|TRBD1|few
TGTGCCAGCAGCACTCTGGGGACAGGGGGCGGGCATGAGCAGTTCTTC
CASSTLGTGGGHEQFF
>TRBJ1-1|TRBV20-1|.|.
TGCAGTGCTAGAAAGGGCGGGGGGAACACTGAAGCTTTCTTT
CSARKGGGNTEAFF
>TRBJ2-3|TRBV12-3/TRBV12-4|.|.
TGTGCCAGCAGTTTGATAGGAGGGTTCACAGATACGCAGTATTTT
CASSLIGGFTDTQYF
>TRBJ2-7|TRBV15|.|.
TGTGCCACCAGTCAGGGGGGATTACGCGAGCAGTACTTC
CATSQGGLREQYF
>TRBJ2-7|TRBV7-3|.|few
TGTGCCAGCAGCTTAACCCCAGCGGGTGGTTCGTACTTC
CASSLTPAGGSYF
>TRBJ2-7|TRBV6-1|.|few
TGTGCCAGCATCGGGGTTTCCCACTCCTACGAGCAGTACTTC
CASIGVSHSYEQYF
>TRBJ1-5|TRBV20-1|TRBD1|.
TGCAGTGTTACGGGACAGCCGAATCAGCCCCAGCATTTT
CSVTGQPNQPQHF
>TRBJ2-3|TRBV7-9|.|.
TGTGCCAGCAGCTTAGCGGCATCGCTATCAGATACGCAGTATTTT
CASSLAASLSDTQYF
>TRBJ2-3|TRBV14|TRBD2|.
TGTGCCAGCAGCCCGCGGACTAGCGGGAGTGCAGATACGCAGTATTTT
CASSPRTSGSADTQYF
>TRBJ1-1|TRBV5-1|.|.
TGCGCCAGCAGCTTAGGAAGGGCTAGTACTGAAGCTTTCTTT
CASSLGRASTEAFF
>TRBJ1-5|TRBV20-1|.|.
TGCAGTGCTAGAGAAGTCCTTAATAGCAATCAGCCCCAGCATTTT
CSAREVLNSNQPQHF
>TRBJ2-3|TRBV6-5|.|.
TGTGCCAGCAGTTACTCCCCGGGGGAACCCACAGATACGCAGTATTTT
CASSYSPGEPTDTQYF
>TRBJ2-3|TRBV20-1|TRBD2|.
TGCAGTGCTAAGAGCGGACTAGCCACAGATACGCAGTATTTT
CSAKSGLATDTQYF
>TRBJ1-5|TRBV20-1|TRBD1|few
TGCAGTGCTAGACTCGGGACAGGCTATAGCAATCAGCCCCAGCATTTT
CSARLGTGYSNQPQHF
>TRBJ2-2|TRBV6-5|.|many
TGTGCCAGCAGTTACGGGATGGGGACTTACGACACCGGGGAGCTGTTTTTT
CASSYGMGTYDTGELFF
>TRBJ2-1|TRBV10-3|.|few
TGTGCCATCAGGGTCGACAGGTCCTACAATGAGCAGTTCTTC
CAIRVDRSYNEQFF
>TRBJ2-5|TRBV20-1|TRBD2|few
TGCAGTGCTAAGGCTGGGAGCGGGAGTCGGGAGACCCAGTACTTC
CSAKAGSGSRETQYF
>TRBJ2-1|TRBV12-3/TRBV12-4|.|many
TGTGCCAGCAGTTTTGGGGGTGAGCAGTTCTTC
CASSFGGEQFF
>TRBJ2-3|TRBV20-1|.|.
TGCAGTGCCTCAGGGACTGACGAGCCGCAGTATTTT
CSASGTDEPQYF
>TRBJ1-5|TRBV6-1|.|few
TGTGCCAGCGGGGGCACAGGGACTGGGGGCAATCAGCCCCAGCATTTT
CASGGTGTGGNQPQHF
>TRBJ2-7|TRBV6-2/TRBV6-3|TRBD1|.
TGTGCCAGCAGTTACGGGACAGCCAGCTCCTACGAGCAGTACTTC
CASSYGTASSYEQYF
>TRBJ2-1|TRBV19|.|.
TGTGCCAGTAGTACCCCAGGGTTTTATAGTGAGCAGTTCTTC
CASSTPGFYSEQFF
>TRBJ2-7|TRBV6-1|.|.
TGTGCCAGCACTAAGCCCGGGACCGGCTACGAGCAGTACTTC
CASTKPGTGYEQYF
>TRBJ2-2|TRBV4-1|.|.
TGCGCCAGCAGCCAAGGGGCAGGAACCGCGAACACCGGGGAGCTGTTTTTT
CASSQGAGTANTGELFF
>TRBJ2-7|TRBV6-5|.|few
TGTGCCAGCAGTTACGGGCTAGCGAGCTCCTACGAGCAGTACTTC
CASSYGLASSYEQYF
>TRBJ2-5|TRBV29-1|TRBD1|few
TGCAGCGTTGTTCCCTCGACAGGGAAGGAAGAGACCCAGTACTTC
CSVVPSTGKEETQYF
>TRBJ2-7|TRBV6-2/TRBV6-3|TRBD1|few
TGTGCCAGCAGTCGGGACAGCCTCTACGAGCAGTACTTC
CASSRDSLYEQYF
>TRBJ2-2|TRBV27|TRBD1|few
TGTGCCAGCAGGGGGACAGGGAGGATCCCCGGGGAGCTGTTTTTT
CASRGTGRIPGELFF
>TRBJ2-1|TRBV6-5|TRBD1|few
TGTGCCAGCAGTTACTCGGGACAGTACTACAATGAGCAGTTCTTC
CASSYSGQYYNEQFF